This paragraph covers one T cell receptor beta chain sequence. What it recognizes is unknown. The record originates from a study of T cell repertoires in cytomegalovirus infection. Whole-study results and caveats: Based on cumulative public TCR beta family frequency, carriers of CMV plus the relevant HLA were identified.

TCRdb independently ran MiXCR on the reads; one entry per CDR3 protein. The top ten hold around 20% of the sample, which has some 320,000 distinct CDR3 sequences, 25% to 35% seen once. Germline lookup yields CDR1 SGHTA and CDR2 FQGNSA. V trimming: 5 bases; J trimming: 7 bases; junction bases outside the gene matches: 3. CDR3 length equals 14 residues. This receptor was obtained from a human donor in good health (CMV status not recorded). Some clones in this sample may be carry-over from other donors' samples. The chain couples TRBV7-2 to TRBJ2-3; TRBD2 agrees at 13 bases. Here the sequenced sample was cultured PBMCs, taken from culture after CMV antigen stimulation. The CDR3 is CASSTSGGANTQYF. The CDR3 DNA reads as TGTGCCAGCAGCACTAGCGGGGGGGCGAATACGCAGTATTTT.